The rows below give T cell receptor beta chains drawn from one sample of a study of T-cell memory formation after mild COVID-19. Via MiXCR, TCRdb re-called the 5' RACE reads, giving one row per CDR3 protein. The table includes hundreds of thousands of distinct CDR3 sequences, roughly 26% detected once. Sequencing input: PBMCs or a T cell subset sorted from them (not recorded which). These receptors were obtained from an adult woman who had mild COVID-19 (a few samples of this study predate the infection). Cell type and time point are not known. CDR3s include the opening cysteine and the closing phenylalanine or tryptophan. Fields, in order: V gene, clone size, D gene, J gene, CDR3 protein, CDR3 DNA. A D gene is named only where the DNA matches it firmly. Not every row has a clone size; where given, it reads once, few, many or a size class.

>TRBV7-9|.|TRBD1|TRBJ2-7
CASSPRSGDRPYEQYF
TGTGCCAGCAGCCCTAGATCGGGGGACAGGCCCTACGAGCAGTACTTC
>TRBV7-9|.|.|TRBJ2-5
CASSLGLGTQETQYF
TGTGCCAGCAGCCTAGGGTTGGGGACCCAAGAGACCCAGTACTTC
>TRBV29-1|few|.|TRBJ1-1
CSVVVGSLNTEAFF
TGCAGCGTTGTAGTTGGCAGCTTGAACACTGAAGCTTTCTTT
>TRBV7-9|few|.|TRBJ2-7
CASSGETYEQYF
TGTGCCAGCAGCGGGGAAACCTACGAGCAGTACTTC
>TRBV9|few|TRBD2|TRBJ2-3
CASSPFSAGGMTDTQYF
TGTGCCAGCAGCCCCTTCTCAGCGGGGGGCATGACAGATACGCAGTATTTT
>TRBV20-1|.|TRBD2|TRBJ2-1
CSAPIRGLAVNEQFF
TGCAGTGCCCCTATTAGAGGACTAGCGGTAAATGAGCAGTTCTTC
>TRBV5-1|few|.|TRBJ1-1
CASKGGENTEAFF
TGCGCCAGCAAGGGGGGCGAGAACACTGAAGCTTTCTTT
>TRBV5-1|few|.|TRBJ1-2
CASSLRVRGAYYGYTF
TGCGCCAGCAGCTTGAGGGTTAGGGGCGCGTACTATGGCTACACCTTC
>TRBV11-2|once|TRBD1|TRBJ1-2
CASSQNRDRIRSNYGYTF
TGTGCCAGCAGCCAAAACAGGGACAGGATAAGGTCTAACTATGGCTACACCTTC
>TRBV15|.|TRBD1|TRBJ1-5
CATSTQDRGRNQPQHF
TGTGCCACCAGCACCCAGGACAGGGGGCGAAATCAGCCCCAGCATTTT
>TRBV3-1|.|.|TRBJ1-3
CASSQTGTAGNTIYF
TGTGCCAGCAGCCAAACCGGGACGGCTGGAAACACCATATATTTT
>TRBV2|.|TRBD2|TRBJ2-1
CASSGQAGDYNEQFF
TGTGCCAGCAGTGGTCAGGCGGGGGATTACAATGAGCAGTTCTTC
>TRBV12-3/TRBV12-4|.|.|TRBJ2-1
CASSLAWNEQFF
TGTGCCAGCAGTTTAGCATGGAATGAGCAGTTCTTC
>TRBV7-2|.|.|TRBJ2-3
CASSSPGMTVTDTQYF
TGTGCCAGCAGCTCCCCCGGGATGACGGTAACAGATACGCAGTATTTT
>TRBV20-1|few|TRBD2|TRBJ2-5
CSAQRESVETQYF
TGCAGTGCCCAGCGGGAGAGTGTGGAGACCCAGTACTTC
>TRBV7-2|.|.|TRBJ2-7
CAVAPCEQYF
TGTGCCGTGGCCCCATGTGAGCAGTACTTC
>TRBV6-2/TRBV6-3|few|TRBD2|TRBJ2-1
CATGGGVSSYNEQFF
TGTGCCACCGGCGGGGGGGTGAGCTCCTACAATGAGCAGTTCTTC
>TRBV7-2|many|.|TRBJ1-4
CASSPTSTEKLFF
TGTGCCAGCAGCCCTACCTCCACGGAAAAACTGTTTTTT